Sequencing of this T cell receptor (beta chain) was carried out in a study of cytomegalovirus exposure and HLA in healthy donors. The CDR3 spans 14 residues. Germline V gene data show CDR1 as LNHNV and CDR2 as YYDKDF (reference sequence). Trimming took 3 bases from V and 6 from J; bases not matched to a gene: 2. The study, taken as a whole, reports: In an earlier analysis, most TCR beta V segments were productive about 87% or about 30% of the time. TCR beta sequences reportedly predicted most subjects' HLA-A and HLA-B alleles accurately.

Details on this clone: Its antigen is undetermined.

PCR amplification relied on 60 Vbeta primers (plus 13 Jbeta primers). The data were produced by immunoSEQ multiplex PCR, yet TCRdb's version contains in-frame clones alone and is incomplete. Here the sample spans roughly 150,000 clones, about 72% being singletons. The sequence was collected from a man aged 40-49 years in good health and CMV-seronegative. Sequences were obtained from PBMCs. This chain links TRBV15 with TRBJ2-2, with TRBD2 matching over 9 bases. As DNA, the CDR3 is TGTGCCACCAGCAGGGGACTAGCCTCCGGGGAGCTGTTTTTT. Its protein is CATSRGLASGELFF.